The source of this TCR beta chain is a study of blood T cell repertoires in COVID-19. Study as a whole: Samples representing acute and convalescent COVID-19 were sourced from the United States, Italy and Spain.

Original processing methods: The assay estimated nucleated cells by amplifying reference gene primers. Produced via immunoSEQ multiplex PCR; TCRdb's table is partial and in-frame only. V and J calls and clone size are copied from that table; D and trimming were computed from the DNA. The sample shows around 170,000 clones, around 86% of them seen only once. In germline, CDR1 is MNHEY, CDR2 SVGAGI. There are 14 residues in the CDR3. V lost 2 bases and J lost 6, with 11 bases in between. The chain joins TRBV6-5 to TRBJ1-5; D is unresolved. Sequences were obtained from peripheral blood. This TCR came from a woman in her thirties or forties with acute or convalescent COVID-19. The CDR3 loop reads CASSYGPAGQPQHF. The CDR3 DNA reads TGTGCCAGCAGTTACGGCCCGGCGGGTCAGCCCCAGCATTTT.